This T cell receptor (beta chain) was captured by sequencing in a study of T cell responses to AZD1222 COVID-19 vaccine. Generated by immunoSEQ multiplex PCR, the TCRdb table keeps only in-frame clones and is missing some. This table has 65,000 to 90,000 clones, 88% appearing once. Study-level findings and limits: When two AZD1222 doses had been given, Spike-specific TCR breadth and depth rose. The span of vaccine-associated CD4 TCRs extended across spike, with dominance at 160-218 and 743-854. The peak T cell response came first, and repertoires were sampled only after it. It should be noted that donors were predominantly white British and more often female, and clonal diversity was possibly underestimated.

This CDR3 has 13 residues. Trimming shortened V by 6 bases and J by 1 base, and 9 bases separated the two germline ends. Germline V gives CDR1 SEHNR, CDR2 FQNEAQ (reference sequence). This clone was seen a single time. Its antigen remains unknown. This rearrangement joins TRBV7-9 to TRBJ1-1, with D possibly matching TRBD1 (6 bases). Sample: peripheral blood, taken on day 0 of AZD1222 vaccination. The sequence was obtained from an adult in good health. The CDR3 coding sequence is TGTGCCAGCAGACCGGACAGGAACACTGAAGCTTTCTTT. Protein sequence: CASRPDRNTEAFF.